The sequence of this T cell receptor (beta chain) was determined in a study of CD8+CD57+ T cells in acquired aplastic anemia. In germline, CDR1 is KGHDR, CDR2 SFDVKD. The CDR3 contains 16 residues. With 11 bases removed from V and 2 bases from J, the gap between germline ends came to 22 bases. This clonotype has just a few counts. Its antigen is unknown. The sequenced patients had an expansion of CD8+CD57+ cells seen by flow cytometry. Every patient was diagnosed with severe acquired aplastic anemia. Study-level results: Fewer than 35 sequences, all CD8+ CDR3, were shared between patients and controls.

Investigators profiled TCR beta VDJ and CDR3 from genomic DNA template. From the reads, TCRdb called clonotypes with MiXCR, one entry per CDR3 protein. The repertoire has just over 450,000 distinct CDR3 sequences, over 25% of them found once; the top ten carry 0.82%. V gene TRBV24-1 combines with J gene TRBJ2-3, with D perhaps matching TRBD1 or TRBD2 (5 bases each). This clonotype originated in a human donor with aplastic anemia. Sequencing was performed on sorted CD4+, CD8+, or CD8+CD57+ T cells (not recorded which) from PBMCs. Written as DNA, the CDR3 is TGTGCCAGCAGCTTGAAAGGGACGGAGGTCACAGATACGCAGTATTTT. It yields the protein CASSLKGTEVTDTQYF.